This T cell receptor beta chain was observed in a study of shared clonotypes between healthy human individuals. Study-wide results and caveats: A generally larger estimated richness was seen in naive subsets than in memory subsets.

TCRdb's table, derived via immunoSEQ multiplex PCR, lists solely in-frame clones and lacks some. The sample lists about 680,000 clones, approximately 73% occurring once. CD4+ cells yielded CD45RA+ naive and CD45RA-negative memory subsets. The CDR3 loop spans 17 amino acids. J lost 4 bases, V lost 1 base, and 8 bases had no gene match. Germline loops: CDR1 LNHDA, CDR2 SQIVND (reference sequence). Relative to its sample, this clone is medium-sized. Its antigen remains unknown. The sequence derives from a woman in her thirties in good health. The chain joins TRBV19 to TRBJ2-2; 8 bases line up with TRBD1. The specimen sequenced was memory CD4+ T cells sorted from blood. Noted subset: CD45RA-negative fraction. The CDR3 loop reads CASSIAPQGAGTGELFF. The CDR3 coding sequence is TGTGCCAGTAGTATAGCCCCGCAGGGGGCGGGCACCGGGGAGCTGTTTTTT. Together with reference TRBV19 and TRBJ2-2, the CDR3 gives the full variable domain: DGGITQSPKYLFRKEGQNVTLSCEQNLNHDAMYWYRQDPGQGLRLIYYSQIVNDFQKGDIAEGYSVSREKKESFPLTVTSAQKNPTAFYLCASSIAPQGAGTGELFFGEGSRLTVL.